Listed below are T cell receptor beta chains from one sample, sequenced in a study of T cell responses to AZD1222 COVID-19 vaccine. Clones were read by immunoSEQ multiplex PCR, and TCRdb kept only the in-frame ones, dropping some. The sample contains roughly 100,000 clones, roughly 80% of which appear only once. Material: peripheral blood, obtained on day 0 of AZD1222 vaccination. The source of these receptors is an adult in good health. Each CDR3 is given with its conserved first and last residue. D genes are given only for firm matches. Some rows mark clone size as missing; the rest say once, few, many or name a class of expanded clone.

V	size	D	J	DNA	CDR3
TRBV9	.	.	TRBJ1-1	TGTGCCAGCACCATAGGCCCCGGACTTCGGAACACTGAAGCTTTCTTT	CASTIGPGLRNTEAFF
TRBV2	.	.	TRBJ1-1	TGTGCCAGCATCAGGACGGCGAACACTGAAGCTTTCTTT	CASIRTANTEAFF
TRBV28	.	.	TRBJ1-1	TGTGCCAGCAGCCAAATACGGAACACTGAAGCTTTCTTT	CASSQIRNTEAFF
TRBV4-2	once	.	TRBJ1-1	TGTGCCAGCAGCCAAGAACCCCAGATGAACACTGAAGCTTTCTTT	CASSQEPQMNTEAFF
TRBV28	.	.	TRBJ1-1	TGTGCCAGCAGTTTTCCTGGGAACACTGAAGCTTTCTTT	CASSFPGNTEAFF
TRBV4-3	.	.	TRBJ1-3	TGCGCCAGCAGCCAAGAATTACCCGGGTCTGGAAACACCATATATTTT	CASSQELPGSGNTIYF
TRBV14	.	.	TRBJ1-2	TGTGCCAGCAGCCCCGGAGAGGGGAGACGAACCTTC	CASSPGEGRRTF
TRBV6-2/TRBV6-3	.	TRBD1	TRBJ1-5	TGTGCCAGCAGTTACCCCGGGACAGCTAGCAATCAGCCCCAGCATTTT	CASSYPGTASNQPQHF
TRBV6-5	.	.	TRBJ2-1	TGTGCCAGCAGTTGGAGTAGCGTCAATGAGCAGTTCTTC	CASSWSSVNEQFF
TRBV5-6	.	.	TRBJ1-3	TGTGCCAGCAGCCTCGGGGGAAACACCATATATTTT	CASSLGGNTIYF